This note documents a single T cell receptor (beta chain) sequence. This clonotype was seen more than once but under ten times. The antigen this receptor binds is unknown. No base quality information exists; no much larger clone differs at one position. Trimming leaves V shorter by 6 bases and J shorter by 1 base, with the junction holding 3 bases beyond the gene matches. CDR1 and CDR2 (SGHTA, FQGNSA) derive from the germline V gene. The CDR3 covers 14 residues, taking in both the cysteine and the phenylalanine. Only the CDR3 part of the read is kept: 42 bases, read in frame from the first base. These data belong to a study of response to subunit inactivated influenza vaccine (dated by TCRdb to 2016 to 2019). Background for the entire study: To follow how T cells responded to a trivalent subunit inactivated influenza vaccine, the researchers relied on deep quantitative profiling of the T cell receptor repertoire.

On the study overall, not on this receptor specifically: According to the authors, only a limited number of new T cells may be recruited by each seasonal influenza vaccination.

The protocol used for the library was RT-PCR. The run used an Illumina HiSeq 2500. The public reads were run again by TCRdb, first through fastp at Q25 and then through MiXCR, and only productive beta chains were kept. Rows are unified per CDR3 protein, each entry keeping the most common DNA and genes. This sample gives hundreds of thousands of distinct CDR3 sequences in total; about 20% of them show up just once. The top ten clonotypes cover around a tenth of the sample. Sequenced material: PBMCs from blood, taken about 19 months after vaccination. The receptor was isolated from a man between 50 and 75 years old who received an inactivated influenza vaccine. Donor details come from another sample of the same person, matched by shared clones. The chain is encoded by TRBV7-2 joined to TRBJ2-5; 9 bases in the middle match TRBD1. For the CDR3, the sequence is CASRRQGGQETQYF. The nucleotides are TGTGCCAGCAGACGACAGGGGGGCCAAGAGACCCAGTACTTC.